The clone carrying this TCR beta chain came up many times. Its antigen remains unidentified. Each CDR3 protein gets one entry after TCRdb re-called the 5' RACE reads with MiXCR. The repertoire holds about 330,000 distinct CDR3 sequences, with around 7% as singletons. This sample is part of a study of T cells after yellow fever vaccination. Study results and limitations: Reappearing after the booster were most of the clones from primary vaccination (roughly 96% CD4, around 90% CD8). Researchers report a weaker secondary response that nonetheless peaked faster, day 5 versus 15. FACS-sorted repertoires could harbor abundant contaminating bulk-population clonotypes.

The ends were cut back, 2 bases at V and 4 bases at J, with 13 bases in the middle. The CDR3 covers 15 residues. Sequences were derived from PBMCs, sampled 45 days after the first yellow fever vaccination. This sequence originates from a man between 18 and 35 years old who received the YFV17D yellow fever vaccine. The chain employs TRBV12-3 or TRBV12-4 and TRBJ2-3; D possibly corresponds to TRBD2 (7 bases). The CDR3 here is CASSLRGGSADTQYF. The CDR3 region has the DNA TGTGCCAGCAGTTTAAGGGGGGGGAGCGCAGATACGCAGTATTTT.